This paragraph covers one T cell receptor beta chain sequence. This clonotype was detected a few times. Its specific antigen is unknown. No quality values exist for individual bases; no much larger clone is one base distant. The CDR3 holds 19 amino acids from the cysteine to the phenylalanine. Left in the record is the CDR3 DNA by itself, 57 bases read in frame from the first base. V sheds 3 bases and J sheds 0 bases, leaving 18 bases between their ends. The entry originates in a study of patients and donors after allogeneic stem cell transplantation (dated by TCRdb to the early 2020s). The library relied on RT-PCR. The instrument was a NextSeq 550. TCRdb trimmed the raw reads at Q25, called clones with MiXCR and kept productive beta chains. Duplicate CDR3 protein sequences are folded into a single record with the most common DNA and genes. The sample records about a million distinct CDR3 sequences, roughly 18% of which are singletons. The ten largest clonotypes hold roughly 6% of the sample.

The rearranged chain carries TRBV12-3 or TRBV12-4 and TRBJ2-6; TRBD1 might be the D gene, on 6 matching bases. The sample taken for sequencing was blood, either unsorted or a sorted T cell fraction (not recorded which). The TCR was taken from a human donor who was either an allogeneic HSCT recipient or a stem cell or donor lymphocyte infusion donor (not recorded which). It is not recorded whose cells these are; they may come from a transplant donor. DNA sequence: TGTGCCAGCAGTTTTACCCGAGACAGGACCCTCTCTGGGGCCAACGTCCTGACTTTC. Its coded protein is CASSFTRDRTLSGANVLTF.